Listed below are T cell receptor beta chains from one sample, sequenced in a study of shared clonotypes between healthy human individuals. Here immunoSEQ multiplex PCR was the method, and the copy in TCRdb shows in-frame clones only, minus some. The sample lists 300,000 or so clones; around 72% were seen once. The sequenced sample consisted of memory CD4+ T cells sorted from blood. These receptors came from a man younger than 40 in good health. Both conserved end residues are part of each CDR3. The order of the fields is V gene, J gene, D gene, clone size, CDR3 DNA, CDR3 protein. A D gene is named only where the DNA matches it firmly. Expanded clones are given a class, and other clones once, few, many or no size at all.

>TRBV5-6|TRBJ2-1|NA|NA
TGTGCCAGCAGCCACAGGGTATCGTACAATGAGCAGTTCTTC
CASSHRVSYNEQFF
>TRBV11-3|TRBJ2-1|TRBD2|NA
TGTGCCAGCAGCTTAGATTCCAGGGCGGGAGCTGGCAATGAGCAGTTCTTC
CASSLDSRAGAGNEQFF
>TRBV9|TRBJ1-2|NA|NA
TGTGCCAGCAACCCGGGACACCCTAAGGATTATGGCTACACCTTC
CASNPGHPKDYGYTF
>TRBV11-2|TRBJ2-2|TRBD2|NA
TGTGCCAGCAGCTTAGCTGCGGGAGGGATGGCCGGGGAGCTGTTTTTT
CASSLAAGGMAGELFF
>TRBV6-5|TRBJ2-3|NA|NA
TGTGCCAGCAGTTACTCCCGAGGGGGGGATACGCAGTATTTT
CASSYSRGGDTQYF
>TRBV7-6|TRBJ2-7|TRBD1|few
TGTGCCAGCAGCTTAGGCCGGGACAGGGAATACGAGCAGTACTTC
CASSLGRDREYEQYF
>TRBV7-9|TRBJ2-7|NA|NA
TGTGCCAGCAGCTCGACGACCAGATACGAGCAGTACTTC
CASSSTTRYEQYF
>TRBV19|TRBJ1-4|NA|NA
TGTGCCAGTAGTCGGACTGGTGAAAAACTGTTTTTT
CASSRTGEKLFF
>TRBV6-1|TRBJ2-7|NA|NA
TGTGCCAGCAGTACCAACTACGAGCAGTACTTC
CASSTNYEQYF
>TRBV9|TRBJ2-1|TRBD2|NA
TGTGCCAGCAGCGTAGGAGCTAGCGGGATCTCCTACAATGAGCAGTTCTTC
CASSVGASGISYNEQFF
>TRBV9|TRBJ2-3|TRBD2|NA
TGTGCCAGCAGCGTACAAGCGGGAGAGACAGATACGCAGTATTTT
CASSVQAGETDTQYF
>TRBV19|TRBJ1-1|TRBD1|once
TGTGCCAGTTCAAGGACAGGTCTTCTGCTAACTCGTCTATCCAAAAACACTGAAGCTTTCTTT
CASSRTGLLLTRLSKNTEAFF
>TRBV15|TRBJ2-2|NA|NA
TGTGCCACCAGCCGGCCAAACACCGGGGAGCTGTTTTTT
CATSRPNTGELFF
>TRBV20-1|TRBJ2-1|NA|NA
TGCAGTGTAGAGCTAGCTGCTGAGCAGTTCTTC
CSVELAAEQFF
>TRBV19|TRBJ1-3|NA|NA
TGTGCCAGTAGTACCCTCCGACAGAACTACTATGGAAACACCATATATTTT
CASSTLRQNYYGNTIYF
>TRBV29-1|TRBJ2-3|NA|NA
TGCAGCGTTGAAGTCGGCCAAGAAGATACGCAGTATTTT
CSVEVGQEDTQYF
>TRBV18|TRBJ2-5|TRBD1|NA
TGTGCCAGCTCACCAAGGACCAGGGGGAAGCAAGAGACCCAGTACTTC
CASSPRTRGKQETQYF
>TRBV25-1|TRBJ1-3|NA|few
TGTGCCAGCAGTGACTCTCAGAGGGCTGGAAACACCATATATTTT
CASSDSQRAGNTIYF
>TRBV19|TRBJ1-2|TRBD1|many
TGTGCCAGTAGTACCGGGACAGGATCGAATGCTGGCTACACCTTC
CASSTGTGSNAGYTF
>TRBV5-1|TRBJ1-2|NA|NA
TGCGCCAGCAGCTTAGAGACTAACTATGGCTACACCTTC
CASSLETNYGYTF
>TRBV10-2|TRBJ1-3|NA|few
TGCGCCAGCAACGACAGACAGGCGGCTGGAAACACCATATATTTT
CASNDRQAAGNTIYF
>TRBV9|TRBJ2-7|TRBD2|NA
TGTGCCAGCAGCGGAAGCGGGACTGGGGTGTACGAGCAGTACTTC
CASSGSGTGVYEQYF
>TRBV7-2|TRBJ1-1|TRBD1|NA
TGTGCCAGCCTAAACTACAGGGGTAACACTGAAGCTTTCTTT
CASLNYRGNTEAFF
>TRBV11-2|TRBJ2-7|NA|NA
TGTGCCAGCAGCGTGGACAGGGAGGGCGAGCAGTACTTC
CASSVDREGEQYF
>TRBV5-1|TRBJ2-1|TRBD2|NA
TGCGCCAGCAGCTTGGTAGCGGGAGGTATCAATGAGCAGTTCTTC
CASSLVAGGINEQFF
>TRBV5-1|TRBJ2-3|NA|NA
TGCGCCAGCAGCCTGGGCCAGGCCGGAGATACGCAGTATTTT
CASSLGQAGDTQYF
>TRBV7-9|TRBJ2-1|NA|NA
TGTGCCAGCAGCCCCGGGGAGAGCTCCTACAATGAGCAGTTCTTC
CASSPGESSYNEQFF
>TRBV4-3|TRBJ2-1|TRBD2|NA
TGCGCCAGCAGCCAAGTTAGCGGGAGGGCCCGAGCACAGTTCTTC
CASSQVSGRARAQFF
>TRBV6-5|TRBJ2-3|TRBD2|NA
TGTGCCAGCACAGGGACTAGCGAGAGCACAGATACGCAGTATTTT
CASTGTSESTDTQYF
>TRBV5-6|TRBJ2-1|NA|NA
TGTGCCAGCAGCTTGGATTGGGGGAGACTAAATGAGCAGTTCTTC
CASSLDWGRLNEQFF
>TRBV28|TRBJ2-7|NA|NA
TGTGCCACCCCCCAGAGAGGCGTTTCCTACGAGCAGTACTTC
CATPQRGVSYEQYF
>TRBV7-8|TRBJ1-2|NA|few
TGTGCCAGCAGCCGCTCGGGGTACTACTATGGCTACACCTTC
CASSRSGYYYGYTF
>TRBV12-5|TRBJ2-2|NA|NA
TGTGCTAGTGGGGGAGATTCCGGGGAGCTGTTTTTT
CASGGDSGELFF
>TRBV30|TRBJ2-5|TRBD1|NA
TGTGCCTGGGATATGGGACAGGGGGTAGGGGAGACCCAGTACTTC
CAWDMGQGVGETQYF
>TRBV2|TRBJ1-1|NA|NA
TGTGCCAGCAGTGATTACGTTGCGGGTCACACTGAAGCTTTCTTT
CASSDYVAGHTEAFF
>TRBV4-1|TRBJ2-7|TRBD1|many
TGCGCCAGCAGCCAGCGGACAGGGGTCTCCTACGAGCAGTACTTC
CASSQRTGVSYEQYF
>TRBV5-1|TRBJ2-2|NA|NA
TGCGCCAGCAGCTTGAACGTCTTGGCGGGGTCGGGCACCGGGGAGCTGTTTTTT
CASSLNVLAGSGTGELFF
>TRBV29-1|TRBJ1-1|NA|NA
TGCAGCGTTGACTCCGGGGACGAGTGGATCTTT
CSVDSGDEWIF
>TRBV28|TRBJ2-4|TRBD2|NA
TGTGCCAGCGGAGAATTAGCGGGAGGAGAAAACATTCAGTACTTC
CASGELAGGENIQYF
>TRBV6-6|TRBJ2-7|TRBD1|few
TGTGCCAGCAGTTTAGGGACAGGGAGCTCCTACGAGCAGTACTTC
CASSLGTGSSYEQYF
>TRBV6-6|TRBJ2-7|NA|NA
TGTGCCAGCAGCCTCGTGGAGCACTCCTACGAGCAGTACTTC
CASSLVEHSYEQYF
>TRBV7-2|TRBJ2-3|NA|NA
TGTGCCAGCAGCCCCGCGTTGGGAGATACGCAGTATTTT
CASSPALGDTQYF
>TRBV28|TRBJ2-4|TRBD1|NA
TGTGCCAGCAGCCGCATGGGACAGGGAGGAAACATTCAGTACTTC
CASSRMGQGGNIQYF
>TRBV2|TRBJ1-5|NA|NA
TGTGCCAGCAGTGATCGGACAGACAATCAGCCCCAGCATTTT
CASSDRTDNQPQHF
>TRBV5-4|TRBJ1-1|NA|NA
TGTGCCAGCAGCTTTCGAGGACAGCGGAACACTGAAGCTTTCTTT
CASSFRGQRNTEAFF
>TRBV27|TRBJ2-3|TRBD1|NA
TGTGCCAGCATCCCGGGACAGGGTTTTAGCACAGATACGCAGTATTTT
CASIPGQGFSTDTQYF